What follows describes a single T cell receptor (beta chain). Antigen specificity is unknown. The data were taken from a study of vaccination and CD4 T cells after COVID-19. For the study at large: Four females and six males made up the convalescents, with two Hispanic.

Stated treatment: roughly ten-day PBMC culture with coronavirus spike peptide pools or control peptides (ViraFEST assay). Germline CDR1 LNHDA, CDR2 SQIVND (reference sequence). The CDR3 consists of 17 residues. V was cut by 5 bases and J by 2 bases, with 19 bases left in between. Scientists ran DNA taken from cultured CD4+ T cells through the Oncomine TCR Beta short-read assay for sequencing. TCRdb re-derived calls from the PCR reads in MiXCR, one entry per CDR3 protein. Among approximately 12,000 distinct CDR3 sequences listed, around half were seen once. This TCR derives from a human donor with COVID-19. The sample in question was cultured CD4+ T cells from blood, obtained after SARS-CoV-2 vaccination. The rearrangement uses TRBV19 and TRBJ1-5; D gene unclear. This CDR3 reads CASSLDSGGRGNQPQHF. In nucleotides, the CDR3 is TGTGCCAGTAGTCTCGACTCGGGAGGGCGTGGCAATCAGCCCCAGCATTTT.